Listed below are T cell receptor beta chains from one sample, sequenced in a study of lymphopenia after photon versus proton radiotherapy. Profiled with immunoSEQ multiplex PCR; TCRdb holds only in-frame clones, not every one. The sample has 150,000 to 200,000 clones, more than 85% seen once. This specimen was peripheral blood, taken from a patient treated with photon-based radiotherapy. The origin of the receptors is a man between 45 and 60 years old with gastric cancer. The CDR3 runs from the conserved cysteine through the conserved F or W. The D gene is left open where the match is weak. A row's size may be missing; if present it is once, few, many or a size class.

cdr3_nt: TGTGCCAGCAAAGAAGGTATAGGGGTCAACATTCAGTACTTC
cdr3_aa: CASKEGIGVNIQYF
v_call: TRBV6-1
cdr3_length: 14
j_call: TRBJ2-4
clone_size: NA
d_call: NA

cdr3_nt: TGTGCCAGTACCCCTCCGCAGCGCGGGACCGGGGAGCTGTTTTTT
cdr3_aa: CASTPPQRGTGELFF
v_call: TRBV19
cdr3_length: 15
j_call: TRBJ2-2
clone_size: NA
d_call: NA

cdr3_nt: TGTGCCAGCAGTTCCGGGACTAGCACATCCTACGAGCAGTACTTC
cdr3_aa: CASSSGTSTSYEQYF
v_call: TRBV11-2
cdr3_length: 15
j_call: TRBJ2-7
clone_size: NA
d_call: TRBD2

cdr3_nt: TGTGCCAGCAGTAGGTCAGAGGGTAGAGAGACCCAGTACTTC
cdr3_aa: CASSRSEGRETQYF
v_call: TRBV9
cdr3_length: 14
j_call: TRBJ2-5
clone_size: NA
d_call: NA

cdr3_nt: TGTGCCAGCAAAGGGACGGTGGGTGGCTACACCTTC
cdr3_aa: CASKGTVGGYTF
v_call: TRBV6-5
cdr3_length: 12
j_call: TRBJ1-2
clone_size: NA
d_call: NA

cdr3_nt: TGTGCCAGCAGCTTAGATCTGGAGGGGGTCCTCACCGGGGAGCTGTTTTTT
cdr3_aa: CASSLDLEGVLTGELFF
v_call: TRBV11-2
cdr3_length: 17
j_call: TRBJ2-2
clone_size: NA
d_call: NA

cdr3_nt: TGTGCCAGCAGCGTAGTTCTTAGGACAGTGGTTTCCTACGAGCAGTACTTC
cdr3_aa: CASSVVLRTVVSYEQYF
v_call: TRBV9
cdr3_length: 17
j_call: TRBJ2-7
clone_size: NA
d_call: NA

cdr3_nt: TGTGCCAGCAGCGCCCACGGGACTAGCGGGAGAATGGTAGAGACCCAGTACTTC
cdr3_aa: CASSAHGTSGRMVETQYF
v_call: TRBV9
cdr3_length: 18
j_call: TRBJ2-5
clone_size: NA
d_call: TRBD2

cdr3_nt: TGTGCCAGCAGCCCTGCCGGGACTAGCGGAACCCCCCAGCGGGAGACCCAGTACTTC
cdr3_aa: CASSPAGTSGTPQRETQYF
v_call: TRBV7-2
cdr3_length: 19
j_call: TRBJ2-5
clone_size: NA
d_call: TRBD2

cdr3_nt: TGCGCCAGCAGCTTGATACAGGGAAACACTGAAGCTTTCTTT
cdr3_aa: CASSLIQGNTEAFF
v_call: TRBV5-1
cdr3_length: 14
j_call: TRBJ1-1
clone_size: NA
d_call: NA

cdr3_nt: TGCGCCAGCAGCGGGGGGACAGTGAGAAATGAAAAACTGTTTTTT
cdr3_aa: CASSGGTVRNEKLFF
v_call: TRBV5-1
cdr3_length: 15
j_call: TRBJ1-4
clone_size: NA
d_call: TRBD1

cdr3_nt: TGCGCCAGCAGCCAAATCCCCGGGAGGAGGGGGACTAGGTCTTTGCCTGAGCAGTTCTTC
cdr3_aa: CASSQIPGRRGTRSLPEQFF
v_call: TRBV4-1
cdr3_length: 20
j_call: TRBJ2-1
clone_size: NA
d_call: TRBD2

cdr3_nt: TGCAGCGCCATTCTAAGACAGGGGGTAAACACTGAAGCTTTCTTT
cdr3_aa: CSAILRQGVNTEAFF
v_call: TRBV29-1
cdr3_length: 15
j_call: TRBJ1-1
clone_size: once
d_call: TRBD1

cdr3_nt: TGTGCCAGCAGTTTATTTCGGGAGGGCGGCTACACCTTC
cdr3_aa: CASSLFREGGYTF
v_call: TRBV28
cdr3_length: 13
j_call: TRBJ1-2
clone_size: few
d_call: NA

cdr3_nt: TGTGCCAGCTCACCACCGGCGCGAACTGAAGCTTTCTTT
cdr3_aa: CASSPPARTEAFF
v_call: TRBV18
cdr3_length: 13
j_call: TRBJ1-1
clone_size: NA
d_call: NA

cdr3_nt: TGTGCCAGCAGTTACTCGATAGTAAATCCGCAGTATTTT
cdr3_aa: CASSYSIVNPQYF
v_call: TRBV6-5
cdr3_length: 13
j_call: TRBJ2-3
clone_size: NA
d_call: NA

cdr3_nt: TGTGCCAGCAGCTTAGACAGGGTTGGTGAAAAACTGTTTTTT
cdr3_aa: CASSLDRVGEKLFF
v_call: TRBV11-2
cdr3_length: 14
j_call: TRBJ1-4
clone_size: NA
d_call: NA

cdr3_nt: TGTGCCAGCAGTCCCGTTAGAGAGGTCACCGGGGAGCTGTTTTTT
cdr3_aa: CASSPVREVTGELFF
v_call: TRBV7-6
cdr3_length: 15
j_call: TRBJ2-2
clone_size: NA
d_call: NA

cdr3_nt: TGTGCCAGCAGTTTTAGCGGGAGTGAGACCCAGTACTTC
cdr3_aa: CASSFSGSETQYF
v_call: TRBV2
cdr3_length: 13
j_call: TRBJ2-5
clone_size: NA
d_call: TRBD2

cdr3_nt: TGTGCCAGCAGCCCGAGACTAGCGATTCGGTCCTACGAGCAGTACTTC
cdr3_aa: CASSPRLAIRSYEQYF
v_call: TRBV7-2
cdr3_length: 16
j_call: TRBJ2-7
clone_size: NA
d_call: TRBD2

cdr3_nt: TGTGCCAGTAGGGTGGGAAGCAGGACTGACCGCACTGAAGCTTTCTTT
cdr3_aa: CASRVGSRTDRTEAFF
v_call: TRBV19
cdr3_length: 16
j_call: TRBJ1-1
clone_size: NA
d_call: NA

cdr3_nt: TGTGCCAGCAGCTCTCCCACGGGACAACTCTCTGGGGCCAACGTCCTGACTTTC
cdr3_aa: CASSSPTGQLSGANVLTF
v_call: TRBV11-1
cdr3_length: 18
j_call: TRBJ2-6
clone_size: NA
d_call: NA

cdr3_nt: TGTGCCAGCAGGCCCACTAGCACAGGCCCTGAAGCTTTCTTT
cdr3_aa: CASRPTSTGPEAFF
v_call: TRBV28
cdr3_length: 14
j_call: TRBJ1-1
clone_size: NA
d_call: NA

cdr3_nt: TGTGCCAGCAGCTACAGGGGGCAGGGCACTGAAGCTTTCTTT
cdr3_aa: CASSYRGQGTEAFF
v_call: TRBV6-1
cdr3_length: 14
j_call: TRBJ1-1
clone_size: once
d_call: TRBD1

cdr3_nt: TGTGCCAGCAGTTTAAGAAGATCCGGACAGGGCAACGACGAGCAGTACTTC
cdr3_aa: CASSLRRSGQGNDEQYF
v_call: TRBV27
cdr3_length: 17
j_call: TRBJ2-7
clone_size: once
d_call: TRBD1

cdr3_nt: TGCGCCAGCAGTGGCCTAGCGGGAGAAGGGACCGGGGAGCTGTTTTTT
cdr3_aa: CASSGLAGEGTGELFF
v_call: TRBV10-1
cdr3_length: 16
j_call: TRBJ2-2
clone_size: NA
d_call: TRBD2

cdr3_nt: TGCAGTCCAACTAGCGGGAGCGAGCAGTACTTC
cdr3_aa: CSPTSGSEQYF
v_call: TRBV20-1
cdr3_length: 11
j_call: TRBJ2-7
clone_size: NA
d_call: TRBD2

cdr3_nt: TGTGCCAGCAGTTACGAGGTGGAGGGAGCTTTCTTT
cdr3_aa: CASSYEVEGAFF
v_call: TRBV6-6
cdr3_length: 12
j_call: TRBJ1-1
clone_size: NA
d_call: NA

cdr3_nt: TGTGCCAGCACCAGAGGAGGTCCAGGGGGCGACTATGGCTACACCTTC
cdr3_aa: CASTRGGPGGDYGYTF
v_call: TRBV7-9
cdr3_length: 16
j_call: TRBJ1-2
clone_size: NA
d_call: TRBD1

cdr3_nt: TGTGCCAGCAGTGAGGGGGCAGGGGGCTACACCTTC
cdr3_aa: CASSEGAGGYTF
v_call: TRBV2
cdr3_length: 12
j_call: TRBJ1-2
clone_size: NA
d_call: NA

cdr3_nt: TGTGCCAGCAGCCGGCCCGCGGGAGGTGTATCAGATACGCAGTATTTT
cdr3_aa: CASSRPAGGVSDTQYF
v_call: TRBV5-4
cdr3_length: 16
j_call: TRBJ2-3
clone_size: NA
d_call: TRBD2

cdr3_nt: TGTGCCAGCAGTGGAGGGGGGACTGAAGCTTTCTTT
cdr3_aa: CASSGGGTEAFF
v_call: TRBV2
cdr3_length: 12
j_call: TRBJ1-1
clone_size: NA
d_call: NA

cdr3_nt: TGCGCCAGCAGCCAAGTGGACAGGGCCAATGAGCAGTTCTTC
cdr3_aa: CASSQVDRANEQFF
v_call: TRBV4-1
cdr3_length: 14
j_call: TRBJ2-1
clone_size: NA
d_call: TRBD1

cdr3_nt: TGTGCCAGCAGCTTAACCAAGACTAGCGGGAGCGAGCAGTACTTC
cdr3_aa: CASSLTKTSGSEQYF
v_call: TRBV5-3
cdr3_length: 15
j_call: TRBJ2-7
clone_size: NA
d_call: TRBD2

cdr3_nt: TGTGCCAGCAGCCAGTGGACAGGGGGCAGCTATGGCTACACCTTC
cdr3_aa: CASSQWTGGSYGYTF
v_call: TRBV7-2
cdr3_length: 15
j_call: TRBJ1-2
clone_size: NA
d_call: TRBD1

cdr3_nt: TGTGCCAGCATCGGGACAGGTCTCTCCTACGAGCAGTACTTC
cdr3_aa: CASIGTGLSYEQYF
v_call: TRBV6-1
cdr3_length: 14
j_call: TRBJ2-7
clone_size: NA
d_call: TRBD1

cdr3_nt: TGTGCCAGCTCACTTCCGGGAGGCTCCTACGAGCAGTACTTC
cdr3_aa: CASSLPGGSYEQYF
v_call: TRBV18
cdr3_length: 14
j_call: TRBJ2-7
clone_size: once
d_call: TRBD2

cdr3_nt: TGTGCCAGCAGTTTTAGGGGGTACAATGAGCAGTTCTTC
cdr3_aa: CASSFRGYNEQFF
v_call: TRBV27
cdr3_length: 13
j_call: TRBJ2-1
clone_size: NA
d_call: NA

cdr3_nt: TGTGCCAGTAGTACTTTGGCAGGGAACACCGGGGAGCTGTTTTTT
cdr3_aa: CASSTLAGNTGELFF
v_call: TRBV19
cdr3_length: 15
j_call: TRBJ2-2
clone_size: NA
d_call: NA

cdr3_nt: TGCAGCGTTGCCCCAGGGGAGTGGGGTATGAACACTGAAGCTTTCTTT
cdr3_aa: CSVAPGEWGMNTEAFF
v_call: TRBV29-1
cdr3_length: 16
j_call: TRBJ1-1
clone_size: NA
d_call: NA

cdr3_nt: TGCAGCGTTGATGGGGGGAGGGAGACCCAGTACTTC
cdr3_aa: CSVDGGRETQYF
v_call: TRBV29-1
cdr3_length: 12
j_call: TRBJ2-5
clone_size: NA
d_call: NA

cdr3_nt: TGTGCCAGCAGCATCAACGCGGGACAGGGCTCCTACGAGCAGTACTTC
cdr3_aa: CASSINAGQGSYEQYF
v_call: TRBV5-5
cdr3_length: 16
j_call: TRBJ2-7
clone_size: NA
d_call: TRBD1